This entry concerns a single T cell receptor (beta chain). Its antigen is not identified. Brentuximab vedotin exposure varied, and every patient relapsed after autologous stem cell transplantation. These data come from a study of PD-1 blockade in classical Hodgkin lymphoma. Regarding the study as a whole: Patients newly diagnosed and complete responders had comparable baseline diversity. By C4D1, diversity of CD4+ TCRs had risen significantly, whereas that of CD8+ TCRs had not. A reduction in baseline TCR diversity was reportedly seen in newly diagnosed patients relative to healthy donors. After ASCT, patients who started nivolumab under 1 year later were excluded.

Per the germline V gene, CDR1 is MNHNY and CDR2 is SVGAGI (reference sequence). The CDR3 runs to 14 residues. V dropped 7 bases and J dropped 2; count of bases not matched to a gene: 6. Data came from immunoSEQ multiplex PCR; TCRdb stores just in-frame clones and leaves some out. This table holds tens of thousands of clones, about 64% found once. The sample in question was peripheral blood mononuclear cells (PBMCs), obtained at baseline. This TCR came from a human donor with classical Hodgkin lymphoma. The chain recombines TRBV6-6 with TRBJ2-3, with 7 bases identical to TRBD2. The CDR3 coding sequence is TGTGCCAGCACCGAGAGCGGGATCACAGATACGCAGTATTTT. Translating it yields CASTESGITDTQYF.